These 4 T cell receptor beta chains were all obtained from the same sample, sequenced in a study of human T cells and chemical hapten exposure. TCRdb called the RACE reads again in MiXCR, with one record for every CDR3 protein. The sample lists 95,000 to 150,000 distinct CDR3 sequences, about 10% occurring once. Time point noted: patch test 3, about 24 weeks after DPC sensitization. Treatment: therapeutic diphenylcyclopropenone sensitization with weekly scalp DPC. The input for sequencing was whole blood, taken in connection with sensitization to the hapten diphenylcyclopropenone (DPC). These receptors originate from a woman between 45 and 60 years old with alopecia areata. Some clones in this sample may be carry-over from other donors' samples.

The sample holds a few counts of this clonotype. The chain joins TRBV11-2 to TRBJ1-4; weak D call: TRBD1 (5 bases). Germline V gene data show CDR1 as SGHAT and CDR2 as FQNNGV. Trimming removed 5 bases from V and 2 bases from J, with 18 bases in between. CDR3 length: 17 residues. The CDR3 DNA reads TGTGCCAGCAGCCCGGGACCGGGGCGCGGTACTAATGAAAAACTGTTTTTT. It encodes CASSPGPGRGTNEKLFF.

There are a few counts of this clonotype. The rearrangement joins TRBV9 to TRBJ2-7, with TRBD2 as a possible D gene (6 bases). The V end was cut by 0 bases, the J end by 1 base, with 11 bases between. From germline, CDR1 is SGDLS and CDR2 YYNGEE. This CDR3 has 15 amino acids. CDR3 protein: CASSVGSSVSYEQYF. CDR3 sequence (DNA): TGTGCCAGCAGCGTAGGGTCTAGCGTTTCCTACGAGCAGTACTTC.

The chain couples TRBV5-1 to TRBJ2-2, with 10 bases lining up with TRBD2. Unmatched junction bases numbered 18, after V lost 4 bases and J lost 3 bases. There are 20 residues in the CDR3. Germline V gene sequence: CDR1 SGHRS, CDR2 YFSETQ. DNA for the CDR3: TGCGCCAGCAGCCCGCGCCAAGTTTTACTAGCGGGGTTGGACACCGGGGAGCTGTTTTTT. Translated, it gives CASSPRQVLLAGLDTGELFF.

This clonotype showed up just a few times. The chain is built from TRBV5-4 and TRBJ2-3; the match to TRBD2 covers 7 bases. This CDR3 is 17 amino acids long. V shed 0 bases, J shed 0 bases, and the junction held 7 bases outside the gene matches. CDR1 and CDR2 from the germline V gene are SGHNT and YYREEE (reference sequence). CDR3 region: CASSLGGSMASTDTQYF. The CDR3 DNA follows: TGTGCCAGCAGCTTGGGCGGGAGCATGGCTAGCACAGATACGCAGTATTTT.